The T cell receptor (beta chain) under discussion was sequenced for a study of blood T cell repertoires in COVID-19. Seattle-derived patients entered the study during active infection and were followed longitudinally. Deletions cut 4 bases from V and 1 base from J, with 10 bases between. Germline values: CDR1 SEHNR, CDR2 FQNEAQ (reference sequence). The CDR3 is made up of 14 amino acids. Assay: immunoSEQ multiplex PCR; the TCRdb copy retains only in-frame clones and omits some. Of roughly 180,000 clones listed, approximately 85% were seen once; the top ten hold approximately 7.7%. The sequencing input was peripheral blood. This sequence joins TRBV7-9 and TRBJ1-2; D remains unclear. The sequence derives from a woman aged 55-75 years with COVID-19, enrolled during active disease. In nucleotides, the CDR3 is TGTGCCAGCAGCTATGACACCTATAACTATGGCTACACCTTC. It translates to CASSYDTYNYGYTF.